These 29 T cell receptor beta chains were all obtained from the same sample, sequenced in a study of blood T cells in healthy people across ages. A sample-barcoded 5' primer and a J-beta primer mix were used in a second PCR of roughly 6 to 12 cycles. MiXCR, run by TCRdb on the 5' RACE reads, gives a single entry per CDR3 protein. The sample has roughly 1.9 million distinct CDR3 sequences, roughly two fifths seen once. Sequenced: blood. These receptors were taken from a human donor in good health.

The sample holds many counts of this clonotype. The rearrangement uses TRBV29-1 and TRBJ2-7; 9 bases are a match to TRBD1. The CDR3 totals 13 residues. In germline, CDR1 is SQVTM, CDR2 ANQGSEA. The J segment lost 6 bases and the V segment lost 3 bases, leaving 6 bases of the junction unmatched. The CDR3, as DNA: TGCAGCGTTGAGATTGGGACAGGGCTCGAGCAGTACTTC. Translation: CSVEIGTGLEQYF.

This clonotype was detected ten times or more. The chain combines TRBV5-4 with TRBJ2-3; unclear D gene. The CDR3 is 13 residues long. V was cut by 0 bases and J by 6 bases, with 8 bases left in between. The V gene's germline CDR1 is SGHNT and CDR2 YYREEE (reference sequence). CDR3 bases: TGTGCCAGCAGCTTGGTTAGTTCGGATACGCAGTATTTT. Its protein is CASSLVSSDTQYF.

V is TRBV7-8 and J is TRBJ2-6; maybe TRBD1 (5 bases). Germline loops: CDR1 SGHVS, CDR2 FQNEAQ. V lost 5 bases and J 0 bases, leaving 14 bases between the germline ends. The CDR3 extends over 17 amino acids. The CDR3 DNA reads TGTGCCAGCAGCCAGGGCAGGATAGTCTCTGGGGCCAACGTCCTGACTTTC. Its translation: CASSQGRIVSGANVLTF.

The rearrangement joins TRBV7-2 to TRBJ2-7, with TRBD2 matching over 9 bases. V lost 5 bases and J lost 0; bases outside the gene matches: 14. Germline CDR1 reads SGHTA; CDR2 reads FQGNSA. The CDR3 loop spans 18 amino acids. CDR3 in DNA: TGTGCCAGCAGCCAGAATGGTGTTATAGCGGGGGACTCCTACGAGCAGTACTTC. Its translation is CASSQNGVIAGDSYEQYF. Full variable domain (missing parts from reference TRBV7-2 and TRBJ2-7): GAGVSQSPSNKVTEKGKDVELRCDPISGHTALYWYRQSLGQGLEFLIYFQGNSAPDKSGLPSDRFSAERTGGSVSTLTIQRTQQEDSAVYLCASSQNGVIAGDSYEQYFGPGTRLTVT.

Details on this clonotype: A much larger clone differs by one base, so this may be a read error. The CDR3 sequence: CSARRSHNEQYF. In DNA, the CDR3 is TGCAGTGCTAGAAGGTCGCACAATGAGCAGTACTTC. This chain uses TRBV20-1 with TRBJ2-4; D ambiguous. This CDR3 spans 12 amino acids. Germline-derived CDR1 and CDR2 are DFQATT and SNEGSKA (reference sequence). V lost 2 bases and J lost 13, with 15 bases in between.

This clonotype was observed once. With a much larger clone just one base away, this may be a read error. This sequence joins TRBV5-1 and TRBJ2-3; D may be TRBD2 (6 bases). The V gene's germline CDR1 is SGHRS and CDR2 YFSETQ. The CDR3 consists of 15 residues. CDR3 amino acids: CAGSLVGLTNERQYF. The CDR3 nucleotides read TGCGCCGGCAGCTTGGTAGGACTAACCAACGAAAGGCAGTATTTT.

V and J are TRBV7-9 and TRBJ1-1, with TRBD1 as a possible D gene (6 bases). Per the germline V gene, CDR1 is SEHNR and CDR2 is FQNEAQ (reference sequence). The CDR3 totals 15 residues. Trimming shortened V by 4 bases and J by 2 bases, and 14 bases separated the two germline ends. DNA for the CDR3: TGTGCCAGCAGCTCCGTGCAGGGGATAAACACTGAAGCTTTCTTT. Translating it yields CASSSVQGINTEAFF.

This chain joins TRBV29-1 and TRBJ1-2, with a possible D match to TRBD1 (6 bases). The ends were cut back, 5 bases at V and 4 bases at J, with 17 bases in the middle. Germline V gene sequence: CDR1 SQVTM, CDR2 ANQGSEA. The CDR3 runs 14 residues. The CDR3 here is CSVPLDRSSYGYTF. DNA of the CDR3: TGCAGCGTTCCACTTGACAGGTCTAGCTATGGCTACACCTTC.

The chain employs TRBV6-6 and TRBJ2-5; D might be TRBD1 (5 bases). The J call is uncertain, as TRBJ2-7 better fits the DNA end. CDR1 is MNHNY and CDR2 is SVGAGI in the germline V gene (reference sequence). This CDR3 has 13 residues. In DNA, the CDR3 is TGTGCCACCCAGGGTTCCAGGGTCGGCGAGCAGTACTTC. It translates to CATQGSRVGEQYF.

The V and J genes are TRBV28 and TRBJ1-5; TRBD1 matches 8 bases. V gave up 3 bases and J gave up 0 bases; unmatched junction bases: 10. CDR1 and CDR2 (germline): MDHEN, SYDVKM. The CDR3 is 18 residues long. The DNA for the CDR3 is TGTGCCAGCAGTTTGTCAAGGACAGGGATTTATAGCAATCAGCCCCAGCATTTT. Translated: CASSLSRTGIYSNQPQHF.

This chain links TRBV15 with TRBJ1-1; TRBD1 matches at 7 bases. This CDR3 is 16 amino acids long. Germline assignment: CDR1 LNHNV and CDR2 YYDKDF (reference sequence). J gave up 0 bases and V 3 bases, and 7 bases lay outside the gene matches. The CDR3 region is CATSSDDRVMNTEAFF. The CDR3 coding sequence is TGTGCCACCAGCAGTGACGACAGGGTTATGAACACTGAAGCTTTCTTT.

Comment on this clonotype: Germline and junction disagree at one end, which may indicate a read error. The rearrangement links TRBV7-2 to TRBJ2-1, with D perhaps TRBD1 or TRBD2 (5 bases each). Germline CDR1 SGHTA, CDR2 FQGNSA. The CDR3 contains 16 residues. CDR3 nucleotides: TGTGCCAGCAGCCCTAGCCCGGGACGGAGCTACAATAAGCAGTTCTTC. Translation: CASSPSPGRSYNKQFF. Full variable domain (outside the CDR3, taken from reference TRBV7-2 and TRBJ2-1): GAGVSQSPSNKVTEKGKDVELRCDPISGHTALYWYRQSLGQGLEFLIYFQGNSAPDKSGLPSDRFSAERTGGSVSTLTIQRTQQEDSAVYLCASSPSPGRSYNKQFFGPGTRLTVL.

V gene TRBV29-1 combines with J gene TRBJ2-7; D gene ambiguous. V was clipped by 6 bases and J by 0 bases, with 15 bases between them. The CDR3 covers 14 residues. Germline V gives CDR1 SQVTM, CDR2 ANQGSEA. CDR3 sequence reads: CSVPLTGSSYEQYF. CDR3 in DNA: TGCAGCGTCCCATTGACGGGTAGCTCCTACGAGCAGTACTTC.

This sequence joins TRBV12-3 or TRBV12-4 and TRBJ1-2, with D unclear. The CDR3 loop spans 14 amino acids. V dropped 6 bases and J dropped 7 bases, with 18 bases sitting between them. The CDR3, as DNA: TGTGCCAGCAGCCCCTCTGCGGGAAAGGGTGGCTACACCTTC. Translating gives CASSPSAGKGGYTF.

This sequence joins TRBV12-3 or TRBV12-4 and TRBJ2-4; tentative D call: TRBD1 (8 bases). Matching the DNA end better, TRBJ2-7 makes the J call doubtful. This CDR3 has 14 residues. The CDR3 sequence is CASSSTQGGSEQYF. The CDR3 DNA follows: TGTGCCAGCAGTTCTACACAGGGGGGGTCCGAGCAGTACTTC.

V and J are TRBV6-4 and TRBJ1-6; 8 nucleotides align to TRBD1. Losses at the gene ends were 6 bases for V and 6 bases for J; bases not matched to a gene: 4. This CDR3 comprises 14 residues. The germline V gene encodes CDR1 MRHNA and CDR2 SNTAGT. CDR3 in DNA: TGTGCCAGCAGGGAGACAGGGGCTAATTCACCCCTCCACTTT. This codes for CASRETGANSPLHF.

The chain has TRBV4-3 and TRBJ1-4; D possibly corresponds to TRBD1 (6 bases). Trimming removed 0 bases from V and 8 bases from J, with 19 bases in between. From germline, CDR1 is LGHNA and CDR2 YSLEER. CDR3 length: 17 amino acids. The CDR3, as DNA: TGCGCCAGCAGCCAAGACCCTGAACAGGGTCAAGGGGAAAAACTGTTTTTT. It codes for CASSQDPEQGQGEKLFF.

This clonotype was recorded a few times. The chain combines TRBV12-3 or TRBV12-4 with TRBJ1-6; D possibly corresponds to TRBD1 (6 bases). The CDR3 runs 14 residues. Trimming removed 5 bases from V and 6 bases from J, with 11 bases in between. CDR3 DNA sequence: TGTGCCAGCAGTGGGGGACAACTTAATTCACCCCTCCACTTT. Its protein is CASSGGQLNSPLHF.

The CDR3 is CASSLHTTDSGYGYTF. CDR3 coding DNA: TGCGCCAGCAGCTTGCATACCACAGACAGCGGCTATGGCTACACCTTC. The J gene is TRBJ1-2, the V gene TRBV5-1; D perhaps matches TRBD1 (5 bases). Germline V gene sequence: CDR1 SGHRS, CDR2 YFSETQ. The CDR3 has 16 amino acids. V was trimmed by 1 base and J by 4 bases, leaving 17 bases between them.

This clonotype was observed a handful of times. This chain uses TRBV29-1 with TRBJ2-1, with TRBD2 matching 8 bases. Per germline, CDR1 SQVTM and CDR2 ANQGSEA. V shed 4 bases, J shed 2 bases, and the junction held 7 bases outside the gene matches. The CDR3 loop spans 15 amino acids. The CDR3 region has the DNA TGCAGCGTTGCGACTAGCGCTACAGCCTACAATGAGCAGTTCTTC. It encodes CSVATSATAYNEQFF.

The chain couples TRBV20-1 to TRBJ2-1; the match to TRBD2 covers 8 bases. CDR1 and CDR2 from the germline V gene are DFQATT and SNEGSKA (reference sequence). Trimming cost V 4 bases and J 9 bases; bases outside gene matches: 8. The CDR3 spans 13 residues. The CDR3 loop reads CSAIRGGPSEQFF. In nucleotides, the CDR3 is TGCAGTGCTATACGGGGGGGCCCATCTGAGCAGTTCTTC.

This clonotype occurred a few times. J is TRBJ1-1 and V is TRBV4-3; tentatively, D is TRBD1 (5 bases). The germline CDR1 and CDR2 sequences are LGHNA and YSLEER. The CDR3 runs 14 residues. V shed 1 base and J shed 6 bases, with 12 bases lying between them. CDR3: CASSQVLQGSEAFF. DNA of the CDR3: TGCGCCAGCAGCCAAGTTTTGCAGGGCTCTGAAGCTTTCTTT.

This chain connects TRBV6-2 or TRBV6-3 to TRBJ2-7; D perhaps matches TRBD2 (6 bases). This CDR3 spans 14 amino acids. Trimming left V 5 bases short and J 3 bases short, with 14 bases between. Germline-derived CDR1 and CDR2 are MNHEY and SVGEGT. Written as DNA, the CDR3 is TGTGCCAGCAGTGGAGGGTTCCCTAACTACGAGCAGTACTTC. The encoded protein is CASSGGFPNYEQYF.

The V call is TRBV29-1, the J call TRBJ2-5; D remains ambiguous. Trimming cost V 7 bases and J 2 bases, with 11 bases left between them. CDR3 length equals 12 residues. Germline CDR1 SQVTM, CDR2 ANQGSEA. The CDR3 DNA is TGCAGCGCCGTCAGAAGACAAGAGACCCAGTACTTC. Translating it yields CSAVRRQETQYF. Using reference TRBV29-1 and TRBJ2-5 for the parts outside the CDR3, the full variable domain is SAVISQKPSRDICQRGTSLTIQCQVDSQVTMMFWYRQQPGQSLTLIATANQGSEATYESGFVIDKFPISRPNLTFSTLTVSNMSPEDSSIYLCSAVRRQETQYFGPGTRLLVL.

The gene calls are TRBV14 and TRBJ2-4; D may be TRBD1 (5 bases). The CDR3 extends over 12 amino acids. V lost 2 bases and J lost 13, with 12 bases in between. CDR1 is SGHDN, CDR2 FVKESK, per germline. The CDR3 bases are TGTGCCAGCAGCCAAAGAGACAGAACGCAGTACTTC. Protein sequence: CASSQRDRTQYF. The full variable domain, in which reference TRBV14 and TRBJ2-4 provide the parts outside the CDR3, is EAGVTQFPSHSVIEKGQTVTLRCDPISGHDNLYWYRRVMGKEIKFLLHFVKESKQDESGMPNNRFLAERTGGTYSTLKVQPAELEDSGVYFCASSQRDRTQYFGAGTRLSVL.

The chain employs TRBV6-2 or TRBV6-3 and TRBJ1-2; 7 positions match TRBD1. J lost 3 bases, V lost 6 bases, and 4 bases had no gene match. Looked up from germline, CDR1 is MNHEY and CDR2 is SVGEGT. CDR3 size: 13 residues. CDR3: CASSDDRDYGYTF. In DNA form, the CDR3 reads TGTGCCAGCAGCGACGACAGGGACTATGGCTACACCTTC.

The chain combines TRBV7-2 with TRBJ2-6; 9 bases fit TRBD1. CDR1 is SGHTA, CDR2 FQGNSA, per germline. With 5 bases clipped from V and 0 bases from J, the junction kept 8 bases outside the gene matches. The CDR3 consists of 18 residues. The CDR3 DNA reads as TGTGCCAGCAGCCCCAGGGGGACAGGGAGCTCTGGGGCCAACGTCCTGACTTTC. As protein: CASSPRGTGSSGANVLTF.

V and J are TRBV2 and TRBJ2-5; no clear D gene. Trimming cost V 6 bases and J 1 base, with 9 bases left between them. The V gene's germline CDR1 is SNHLY and CDR2 FYNNEI. This CDR3 contains 13 residues. The CDR3: CASRRQPQETQYF. CDR3 bases: TGTGCCAGCAGGCGACAACCCCAAGAGACCCAGTACTTC.

This rearrangement joins TRBV6-5 to TRBJ1-1, with TRBD1 as a possible D gene (6 bases). The germline CDR1 and CDR2 sequences are MNHEY and SVGAGI. The ends were cut back, 6 bases at V and 5 bases at J, with 16 bases in the middle. CDR3 size: 14 residues. The CDR3 here is CASSHRVPPTEAFF. In nucleotides, the CDR3 is TGTGCCAGCAGCCACAGGGTACCCCCAACTGAAGCTTTCTTT.